The 25 T cell receptor beta chains below were found in one sample sequenced in a study of blood T cell repertoires in COVID-19. Data came from immunoSEQ multiplex PCR; TCRdb stores just in-frame clones and leaves some out. The sample lists just over 300,000 clones, 87% occurring once. The specimen sequenced was peripheral blood. The receptors shown here come from a young man with active or convalescent COVID-19.

This clone was seen just once. V is TRBV4-3 and J is TRBJ2-7, with 7 bases matching TRBD1. This CDR3 has 15 residues. Losses at the gene ends were 2 bases for V and 2 bases for J; bases not matched to a gene: 6. Germline assignment: CDR1 LGHNA and CDR2 YSLEER. CDR3 loop: CASSQTTGLTYEQYF. The CDR3 region has the DNA TGCGCCAGCAGCCAAACGACAGGGTTGACCTACGAGCAGTACTTC.

The chain is built from TRBV10-1 and TRBJ2-7; TRBD2 aligns across 11 bases. Trimming took 5 bases from V and 2 from J; bases not matched to a gene: 5. CDR1 is WNHNN and CDR2 is SYGVQD in the germline V gene (reference sequence). The length of the CDR3 is 15 residues. CDR3 DNA sequence: TGCGCCAGCAGTCCCCTAGCGGGGGGCCCCTACGAGCAGTACTTC. This translates into CASSPLAGGPYEQYF.

The chain has TRBV6-2 or TRBV6-3 and TRBJ2-3, with 9 bases fitting TRBD2. With 5 bases clipped from V and 3 bases from J, the junction kept 6 bases outside the gene matches. CDR1 MNHEY and CDR2 SVGEGT come from the germline V gene. This CDR3 contains 15 residues. CDR3 in amino acids: CASSPASGITDTQYF. DNA for the CDR3: TGTGCCAGCAGTCCCGCTAGCGGGATAACAGATACGCAGTATTTT.

The rearrangement joins TRBV9 to TRBJ1-4, with 7 positions matching TRBD1. J lost 11 bases, V lost 0 bases, and 4 bases had no gene match. The germline V gene encodes CDR1 SGDLS and CDR2 YYNGEE. The CDR3 is 13 residues long. CDR3 region: CASSVVSGGKLFF. DNA for the CDR3: TGTGCCAGCAGCGTAGTTTCAGGGGGGAAACTGTTTTTT.

This chain links TRBV4-1 with TRBJ1-3, with 8 bases that match TRBD1. Trimming removed 1 base from V and 8 bases from J; junction bases left unmatched: 7. This CDR3 comprises 15 residues. Germline lookup yields CDR1 MGHRA and CDR2 YSYEKL. The CDR3 reads CASSQALQGGDTIYF. CDR3 nucleotide sequence: TGCGCCAGCAGCCAAGCTTTACAGGGGGGCGACACCATATATTTT.

CDR3 sequence: CASSYSPGREQFF. The CDR3 DNA is TGTGCCAGCAGTTATTCTCCGGGTCGGGAGCAGTTCTTC. V and J are TRBV6-5 and TRBJ2-1; D is undetermined. CDR3 length: 13 residues. Germline V lookup: CDR1 MNHEY, CDR2 SVGAGI. Trimming took 3 bases from V and 10 from J, leaving 13 bases between them.

The rearrangement uses TRBV3-1 (or the pseudogene TRBV3-2) and TRBJ2-7; D uncertain. Germline loops: CDR1 LGHDT, CDR2 YNNKEL (reference sequence). CDR3 length: 12 amino acids. The V end was cut by 2 bases, the J end by 3 bases, with 5 bases between. The CDR3 spells CASSQLFYEQYF. CDR3 nucleotides: TGTGCCAGCAGCCAATTATTCTACGAGCAGTACTTC.

The chain joins TRBV6-1 to TRBJ1-6; the D gene is possibly TRBD1 (5 bases). The CDR3 covers 16 residues. The V gene's germline CDR1 is MNHNS and CDR2 SASEGT. V was shortened by 1 base and J by 4 bases, with 11 bases between the two germline ends. The DNA for the CDR3 is TGTGCCAGCAGTGAAGGGTTCAGGGTGTATAATTCACCCCTCCACTTT. Amino acids: CASSEGFRVYNSPLHF.

This chain joins TRBV19 and TRBJ2-3, with D maybe TRBD1 (6 bases). This CDR3 is 15 amino acids long. Trimming took 3 bases from V and 0 from J, leaving 10 bases between them. Germline CDR1 LNHDA, CDR2 SQIVND (reference sequence). This CDR3 is CASSMQGFSTDTQYF. CDR3 DNA: TGTGCCAGTAGTATGCAGGGGTTTAGCACAGATACGCAGTATTTT. Variable domain in full (rest from reference TRBV19 and TRBJ2-3): DGGITQSPKYLFRKEGQNVTLSCEQNLNHDAMYWYRQDPGQGLRLIYYSQIVNDFQKGDIAEGYSVSREKKESFPLTVTSAQKNPTAFYLCASSMQGFSTDTQYFGPGTRLTVL.

Regarding this clone: The same CDR3 also results from other DNA sequences found in this sample. This chain joins TRBV19 and TRBJ1-5; 12 nucleotides agree with TRBD1. Germline assignment: CDR1 LNHDA and CDR2 SQIVND (reference sequence). The CDR3 consists of 15 residues. The ends lost 6 bases at V and 4 bases at J; junction bases unmatched: 4. The CDR3 DNA reads as TGTGCCAGTAGCCGGGACAGGGGGCGAAATCAGCCCCAGCATTTT. Residues: CASSRDRGRNQPQHF. Filled out from reference TRBV19 and TRBJ1-5, the complete variable domain reads DGGITQSPKYLFRKEGQNVTLSCEQNLNHDAMYWYRQDPGQGLRLIYYSQIVNDFQKGDIAEGYSVSREKKESFPLTVTSAQKNPTAFYLCASSRDRGRNQPQHFGDGTRLSIL.

The chain joins TRBV7-9 to TRBJ2-5; D uncertain. The CDR3 contains 14 residues. CDR1 and CDR2 from the germline V gene are SEHNR and FQNEAQ (reference sequence). V was pared by 2 bases and J by 4 bases, with 11 bases between. CDR3 protein: CASSLTAARETQYF. CDR3 nucleotide sequence: TGTGCCAGCAGCTTAACGGCGGCCCGAGAGACCCAGTACTTC.

This clone was detected only a few times. The chain couples TRBV5-1 to TRBJ2-2; 8 bases match TRBD1. The trim removed 2 bases at V and 1 base at J, leaving 7 bases unmatched. CDR1 SGHRS and CDR2 YFSETQ come from the germline V gene. CDR3 length: 17 residues. Here the CDR3 DNA reads TGCGCCAGCAGCTTTGCCCCCGGGACAGGGAACACCGGGGAGCTGTTTTTT. Its translation is CASSFAPGTGNTGELFF. The complete variable domain, with remaining parts taken from reference TRBV5-1 and TRBJ2-2, reads KAGVTQTPRYLIKTRGQQVTLSCSPISGHRSVSWYQQTPGQGLQFLFEYFSETQRNKGNFPGRFSGRQFSNSRSEMNVSTLELGDSALYLCASSFAPGTGNTGELFFGEGSRLTVL.

The chain recombines TRBV5-6 with TRBJ2-7, with TRBD2 matching 13 bases. This CDR3 has 17 residues. V lost 0 bases and J lost 1; bases outside the gene matches: 4. Germline CDR1 reads SGHDT; CDR2 reads YYEEEE. For the CDR3, the DNA is TGTGCCAGCAGCTTGGGGACTAGCGGGAGCGGTTCCTACGAGCAGTACTTC. Translating it yields CASSLGTSGSGSYEQYF.

The chain employs TRBV10-3 and TRBJ2-7; a weak D match, TRBD2 (5 bases). The germline V gene encodes CDR1 ENHRY and CDR2 SYGVKD. The CDR3 loop spans 16 amino acids. Trimming left V 2 bases short and J 0 bases short, with 14 bases between. The CDR3 region is CAISEGLREGSYEQYF. In nucleotides, the CDR3 is TGTGCCATCAGTGAGGGGTTAAGAGAGGGCTCCTACGAGCAGTACTTC.

This chain links TRBV7-2 with TRBJ1-1; D is possibly TRBD1 (5 bases). V was pared by 5 bases and J by 2 bases, with 12 bases between. Looked up from germline, CDR1 is SGHTA and CDR2 is FQGNSA. This CDR3 is built from 14 residues. The chain's CDR3 is CASSATGTNTEAFF. CDR3 DNA sequence: TGTGCCAGCAGCGCGACCGGGACTAACACTGAAGCTTTCTTT. Full variable domain (outside the CDR3, taken from reference TRBV7-2 and TRBJ1-1): GAGVSQSPSNKVTEKGKDVELRCDPISGHTALYWYRQSLGQGLEFLIYFQGNSAPDKSGLPSDRFSAERTGGSVSTLTIQRTQQEDSAVYLCASSATGTNTEAFFGQGTRLTVV.

This chain links TRBV7-9 with TRBJ2-1; 12 bases line up with TRBD2. Per the germline V gene, CDR1 is SEHNR and CDR2 is FQNEAQ (reference sequence). The CDR3 loop spans 17 amino acids. V lost 1 base to trimming and J lost 4 bases; unmatched junction nucleotides: 5. CDR3 sequence reads: CASSLGLAGGPYNEQFF. CDR3 coding DNA: TGTGCCAGCAGCTTAGGGCTAGCGGGGGGGCCTTACAATGAGCAGTTCTTC.

The CDR3 nucleotides are TGCGCCAGCAGTAACTACCCGGCCGGGGTGCTCACAGATACGCAGTATTTT. Translation: CASSNYPAGVLTDTQYF. The V and J genes are TRBV5-1 and TRBJ2-3; weak D call: TRBD2 (5 bases). Germline assignment: CDR1 SGHRS and CDR2 YFSETQ. The V end lost 5 bases, the J end lost 2 bases, and 21 bases lay between the germline ends. The CDR3 is made up of 17 amino acids.

The gene calls are TRBV11-1 and TRBJ2-1; TRBD2 might be the D (5 bases). The CDR3 contains 15 residues. Germline V gene lookup returns CDR1 SGHAT and CDR2 FQDESV (reference sequence). The V end was cut by 5 bases, the J end by 8 bases, with 19 bases between. CDR3 in DNA: TGTGCCAGCAGCCTATGGACGGGAAGTGGCCATGAGCAGTTCTTC. It is translated as CASSLWTGSGHEQFF. Drawing the rest from reference TRBV11-1 and TRBJ2-1, the complete variable domain is EAEVAQSPRYKITEKSQAVAFWCDPISGHATLYWYRQILGQGPELLVQFQDESVVDDSQLPKDRFSAERLKGVDSTLKIQPAELGDSAMYLCASSLWTGSGHEQFFGPGTRLTVL.

This chain links TRBV6-6 with TRBJ2-7; TRBD1 matches at 7 bases. Germline CDR1 is MNHNY and CDR2 is SVGAGI (reference sequence). V lost 4 bases, J lost 1 base, and 4 bases stayed unmatched. CDR3 length: 14 residues. The CDR3 spells CASSWTGASYEQYF. The CDR3 DNA sequence: TGTGCCAGCAGTTGGACAGGTGCTTCCTACGAGCAGTACTTC.

The V call is TRBV11-2, the J call TRBJ1-4; D not resolved. This CDR3 region has 14 residues. CDR1 and CDR2 (germline): SGHAT, FQNNGV. Deletions cut 5 bases from V and 0 bases from J, with 7 bases between. CDR3 in DNA: TGTGCCAGCAGCCGACTTTCAACTAATGAAAAACTGTTTTTT. Translating gives CASSRLSTNEKLFF. Full variable domain (rest looked up from reference TRBV11-2 and TRBJ1-4): EAGVAQSPRYKIIEKRQSVAFWCNPISGHATLYWYQQILGQGPKLLIQFQNNGVVDDSQLPKDRFSAERLKGVDSTLKIQPAKLEDSAVYLCASSRLSTNEKLFFGSGTQLSVL.

This clone was seen just once. The CDR3 region is CASSLLLAGQETQYF. The CDR3 DNA follows: TGTGCCAGCAGCTTACTACTAGCGGGCCAAGAGACCCAGTACTTC. The rearrangement joins TRBV7-2 to TRBJ2-5, with 9 positions matching TRBD2. Trimming removed 2 bases from V and 1 base from J; junction bases left unmatched: 2. There are 15 residues in the CDR3. Germline-derived CDR1 and CDR2 are SGHTA and FQGNSA.

This rearrangement joins TRBV7-9 to TRBJ1-2; D is ambiguous. V shed 2 bases and J shed 5 bases, with 12 bases lying between them. Germline lookup yields CDR1 SEHNR and CDR2 FQNEAQ (reference sequence). The CDR3 runs to 14 residues. CDR3 sequence (DNA): TGTGCCAGCAGCTTATCGAGTCACCCTTATGGCTACACCTTC. This gives the protein CASSLSSHPYGYTF.

CDR3 in amino acids: CASSLFPGQDPNQPQHF. DNA of the CDR3: TGTGCCAGCAGCTTATTTCCCGGACAGGACCCGAATCAGCCCCAGCATTTT. The chain carries TRBV7-2 and TRBJ1-5; TRBD1 matches 7 bases. The CDR3 contains 17 residues. V shed 2 bases and J 4 bases; nucleotides not matched to a gene: 11. CDR1 is SGHTA and CDR2 is FQGNSA in the germline V gene.

The CDR3 is CASSLGTSALYEQFF. For the CDR3, the DNA is TGTGCCAGCAGTTTAGGGACTAGCGCATTGTATGAGCAGTTCTTC. The V and J genes are TRBV27 and TRBJ2-1, with 10 bases identical to TRBD2. Germline V gene lookup returns CDR1 MNHEY and CDR2 SMNVEV (reference sequence). The CDR3 sequence is 15 residues long. J gave up 8 bases and V 2 bases, and 6 bases lay outside the gene matches.

V usage is TRBV3-1 (or the pseudogene TRBV3-2) and J usage is TRBJ2-7; D is ambiguous. Germline CDR1 and CDR2: LGHDT and YNNKEL (reference sequence). CDR3 length: 13 amino acids. Trimming took 0 bases from V and 3 from J, leaving 6 bases between them. The CDR3 bases are TGTGCCAGCAGCCAAGATCCCAGCTACGAGCAGTACTTC. It translates to CASSQDPSYEQYF.